These 16 T cell receptor beta chains were sequenced from one sample in a study of T cells after yellow fever vaccination. TCRdb processed the 5' RACE reads anew with MiXCR; each CDR3 protein has one entry. The sample lists 510,000 or so distinct CDR3 sequences, about a fifth seen once, with 14% in the top ten. The specimen was PBMCs, collected 15 days after the yellow fever booster vaccination. Receptors were obtained from a man aged 30 to 39 who received the YFV17D yellow fever vaccine.

V usage is TRBV12-3 or TRBV12-4 and J usage is TRBJ2-7; 11 positions agree with TRBD1. V was pared by 5 bases and J by 3 bases, with 12 bases of the junction left unmatched. The CDR3 consists of 17 residues. The CDR3 reads CASSPKRVGTGGYEQYF. The CDR3 DNA sequence: TGTGCCAGCAGTCCCAAAAGGGTGGGGACAGGGGGCTACGAGCAGTACTTC.

The chain uses TRBV5-1 and TRBJ1-2; a weak D match, TRBD1 (6 bases). Looked up from germline, CDR1 is SGHRS and CDR2 is YFSETQ. The CDR3 spans 15 residues. V was cut by 3 bases and J by 0 bases, with 12 bases left in between. The CDR3 DNA reads TGCGCCAGCAGCTCCATGCAGGGGCCTAACTATGGCTACACCTTC. Protein sequence: CASSSMQGPNYGYTF.

The CDR3 coding sequence is TGTGCCTGGAGTAGGCGGGAGCGGGGGGCCAACGTCCTGACTTTC. Protein sequence: CAWSRRERGANVLTF. This sequence joins TRBV30 and TRBJ2-6; 7 bases are shared with TRBD2. The CDR3 is 15 amino acids. With V trimmed by 2 bases and J by 4 bases, 5 bases remained unmatched. CDR1 is GTSNPN, CDR2 SVGIG, per germline (reference sequence).

This clonotype was seen only a few times. This chain links TRBV29-1 with TRBJ2-2; TRBD2 agrees at 8 bases. This CDR3 contains 14 residues. V was clipped by 7 bases and J by 4 bases; unmatched bases: 8. Germline V gene data show CDR1 as SQVTM and CDR2 as ANQGSEA. The CDR3 nucleotides read TGCAGCGGGAGAGCGGGAGAGTCCACCGGGGAGCTGTTTTTT. It translates to CSGRAGESTGELFF.

The chain is built from TRBV28 and TRBJ2-7, with D possibly matching TRBD1 (6 bases). Looked up from germline, CDR1 is MDHEN and CDR2 is SYDVKM. The CDR3 is 15 amino acids. Trimming shortened V by 6 bases and J by 4 bases, and 19 bases separated the two germline ends. The CDR3 DNA reads as TGTGCCAGCAGCCCTTTAGCCAGGGGAAAATACGAGCAGTACTTC. Translating gives CASSPLARGKYEQYF.

This clonotype turned up a few times. The chain carries TRBV29-1 and TRBJ2-1; 10 bases line up with TRBD1. The V gene end was trimmed by 6 bases and the J gene end by 10 bases; junction bases not matched to a gene: 18. The CDR3 contains 16 residues. Germline CDR1 is SQVTM and CDR2 is ANQGSEA. This chain's CDR3 is CSVRSSGTGEGSEQFF. DNA of the CDR3: TGCAGCGTCCGGAGTTCCGGGACAGGGGAAGGCAGCGAGCAGTTCTTC.

This chain connects TRBV3-1 to TRBJ2-3, with 10 bases aligning to TRBD2. Germline V CDR1 and CDR2: LGHDT, YNNKEL (reference sequence). The CDR3 contains 18 residues. V lost 3 bases to trimming and J lost 1 base; unmatched junction nucleotides: 10. The CDR3 protein is CASSHGLAGVSGTDTQYF. The CDR3 coding sequence is TGTGCCAGCAGCCACGGGCTAGCGGGAGTATCGGGCACAGATACGCAGTATTTT.

The gene calls are TRBV29-1 and TRBJ2-7, with 7 bases lining up with TRBD1. The germline gives CDR1 SQVTM, CDR2 ANQGSEA. CDR3 length equals 13 residues. V shed 8 bases and J 3 bases; nucleotides not matched to a gene: 10. In DNA, the CDR3 is TGCAGCATCATTAGTCAGGGGGACTACGAGCAGTACTTC. Residues: CSIISQGDYEQYF.

The genes are TRBV12-5 and TRBJ2-7, with D possibly TRBD2 on 5 matching bases. Trimming took off 5 bases at V and 5 bases at J, with 7 bases between the two ends. Germline lookup yields CDR1 LGHNT and CDR2 FRNRAP. This CDR3 has 11 residues. This chain's CDR3 is CASGQRDEQYF. The DNA of the CDR3 is TGTGCTAGTGGTCAGAGGGACGAGCAGTACTTC.

The gene calls are TRBV5-1 and TRBJ2-1, with 12 bases lining up with TRBD2. The J segment lost 9 bases and the V segment lost 0 bases, leaving 4 bases of the junction unmatched. CDR1 is SGHRS and CDR2 is YFSETQ in the germline V gene. The CDR3 totals 15 residues. The CDR3 nucleotides are TGCGCCAGCAGCTTGGAACTAGCGGGAGGTGGTGAGCAGTTCTTC. This gives the protein CASSLELAGGGEQFF.

This clonotype turned up a few times. The chain employs TRBV11-2 and TRBJ2-4, with 7 bases matching TRBD2. In germline, CDR1 is SGHAT, CDR2 FQNNGV. The length of the CDR3 is 17 residues. V lost 1 base, J lost 1 base, and 7 bases stayed unmatched. In nucleotides, the CDR3 is TGTGCCAGCAGCTTAGGGAGTGGGCGGGGGGCCAAAAACATTCAGTACTTC. Translation: CASSLGSGRGAKNIQYF.

This clonotype has more than one count but fewer than ten. The V and J genes are TRBV20-1 and TRBJ1-5; D is uncertain. This CDR3 region has 15 residues. Trimming took 5 bases from V and 0 from J, leaving 14 bases between them. Germline CDR1 and CDR2: DFQATT and SNEGSKA (reference sequence). CDR3 DNA: TGCAGTGCTCTCCCCGGGAGCCATAGCAATCAGCCCCAGCATTTT. Its translation: CSALPGSHSNQPQHF.

The CDR3 region has the DNA TGCAGTGCTAGCGCGGGACTATCCACCGGGGAGCTGTTTTTT. It is translated as CSASAGLSTGELFF. The rearrangement links TRBV20-1 to TRBJ2-2, with 7 bases aligning to TRBD2. Losses at the gene ends were 3 bases for V and 4 bases for J; bases not matched to a gene: 5. The CDR3 has 14 residues. CDR1 is DFQATT, CDR2 SNEGSKA, per germline (reference sequence).

This clonotype was observed many times. J is TRBJ2-3 and V is TRBV7-2; the D gene is possibly TRBD1 (6 bases). The V end lost 2 bases, the J end lost 4 bases, and 13 bases lay between the germline ends. CDR1 is SGHTA and CDR2 is FQGNSA in the germline V gene. CDR3 length equals 15 residues. The CDR3 here is CASSLQQGVADTQYF. CDR3 nucleotide sequence: TGTGCCAGCAGCTTACAACAGGGTGTGGCAGATACGCAGTATTTT.

The V call is TRBV12-3 or TRBV12-4, the J call TRBJ1-1, with D uncertain. Trimming removed 3 bases at V and 6 bases at J, with 8 bases between. The CDR3 loop spans 12 amino acids. The CDR3 DNA follows: TGTGCCAGCAGTTTTGGATCTTCTGAAGCTTTCTTT. It is translated as CASSFGSSEAFF.

This clonotype was detected only a few times. V is TRBV29-1 and J is TRBJ2-1, with D perhaps TRBD2 (6 bases). Per the germline V gene, CDR1 is SQVTM and CDR2 is ANQGSEA. Trimming took 0 bases from V and 3 from J, leaving 12 bases between them. The CDR3 consists of 15 residues. The CDR3 bases are TGCAGCGTTGAAGAGGTCAGGACTAACTACAATGAGCAGTTCTTC. Encoded protein: CSVEEVRTNYNEQFF.